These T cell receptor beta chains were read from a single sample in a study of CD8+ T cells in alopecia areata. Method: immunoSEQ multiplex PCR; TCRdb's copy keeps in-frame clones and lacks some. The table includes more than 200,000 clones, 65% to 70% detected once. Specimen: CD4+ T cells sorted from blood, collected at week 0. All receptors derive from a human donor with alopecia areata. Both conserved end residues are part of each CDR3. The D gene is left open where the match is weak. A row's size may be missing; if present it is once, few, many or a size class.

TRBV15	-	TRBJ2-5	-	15	TGTGCCACCAGCAGAGATCTAGCAGGTCAGGAGACCCAGTACTTC	CATSRDLAGQETQYF
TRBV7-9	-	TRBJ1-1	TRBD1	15	TGTGCCAGCAGCGCGACAGGGATGGAGAACACTGAAGCTTTCTTT	CASSATGMENTEAFF
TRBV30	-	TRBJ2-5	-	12	TGTGCCTGGAGTGAATACCAAGAGACCCAGTACTTC	CAWSEYQETQYF
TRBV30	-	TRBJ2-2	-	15	TGTGCCTTACGAGTTTTCCCACCGAACACCGGGGAGCTGTTTTTT	CALRVFPPNTGELFF
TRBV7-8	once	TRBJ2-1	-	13	TGTGCCAGCAGCTTAGGCAACAACAATGAGCAGTTCTTC	CASSLGNNNEQFF
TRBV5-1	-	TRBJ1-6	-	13	TGCGCCAGCAGCTTGGACAGAAATTCACCCCTCCACTTT	CASSLDRNSPLHF
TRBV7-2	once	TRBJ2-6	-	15	TGTGCCAGCAGCCCAGGCGGTACTGGGGCCAACGTCCTGACTTTC	CASSPGGTGANVLTF
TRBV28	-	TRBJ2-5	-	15	TGTGCCAGCAGTTCACAACGGGGTGGGGTAGAGACCCAGTACTTC	CASSSQRGGVETQYF
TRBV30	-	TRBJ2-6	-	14	TGTGCCTGGAGTGTGGGATCTGGGGCCAACGTCCTGACTTTC	CAWSVGSGANVLTF
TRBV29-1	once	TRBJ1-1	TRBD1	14	TGCAGCGTTGAAGCAACAGGGGTGAACACTGAAGCTTTCTTT	CSVEATGVNTEAFF
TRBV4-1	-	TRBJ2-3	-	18	TGCGCCAGCAGCCAACGCCTCAGCGGAGACTATAGCACAGATACGCAGTATTTT	CASSQRLSGDYSTDTQYF
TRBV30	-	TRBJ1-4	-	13	TGTGCCTGGAGTTACCGAGGATTGGAAAAACTGTTTTTT	CAWSYRGLEKLFF
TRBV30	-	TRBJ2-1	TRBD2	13	TGTGCCTGGAGTCAAGGACTAGCGGGTGAGCAGTTCTTC	CAWSQGLAGEQFF
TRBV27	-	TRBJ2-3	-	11	TGTGCCAGCAAGGCTGGAGATACGCAGTATTTT	CASKAGDTQYF
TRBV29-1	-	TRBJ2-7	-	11	TGCAGCGTTGTTACATTCTACGAGCAGTACTTC	CSVVTFYEQYF
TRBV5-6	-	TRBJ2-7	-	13	TGTGCCAGCAGCTTCCAGGGTTTACGGCAGCAGTACTTC	CASSFQGLRQQYF
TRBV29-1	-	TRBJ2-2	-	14	TGCAGCGTCCGCACAGCCGGTCGGACCGGGGAGCTGTTTTTT	CSVRTAGRTGELFF
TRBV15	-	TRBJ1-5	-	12	TGTGCCACCAGCAGAGGAGGGCAGCCCCAGCATTTT	CATSRGGQPQHF
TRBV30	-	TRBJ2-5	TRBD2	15	TGTGCCTGGAGTGACCAGCGGGGGATTCTAGAGACCCAGTACTTC	CAWSDQRGILETQYF
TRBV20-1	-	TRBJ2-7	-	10	TGCAGTGCTAAGAATAACGAGCAGTACTTC	CSAKNNEQYF
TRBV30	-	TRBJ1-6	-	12	TGTGCCTGGAGTGATATGAATTCACCCCTCCACTTT	CAWSDMNSPLHF
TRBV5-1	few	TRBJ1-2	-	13	TGCGCCAGCAGCTCAGGACAGCCCTATGACTACACCTTC	CASSSGQPYDYTF
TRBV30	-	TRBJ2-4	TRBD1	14	TGTGCCTGGAGACGTACCGGGACAGGAAACATTCAGTACTTC	CAWRRTGTGNIQYF
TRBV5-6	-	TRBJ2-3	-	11	TGTGCCAGCAGCTTGGCCTTCGAGCAGTATTTT	CASSLAFEQYF